The sequence of this T cell receptor (beta chain) was determined in a study of T cell responses to AZD1222 COVID-19 vaccine. Findings and caveats of the study: Just 6 or 7 people given AZD1222 tested seropositive at baseline. Spike-spanning, vaccine-associated CD4 TCRs were dominant at 160-218 and 743-854. Elevations in Spike-specific TCR breadth and depth followed administration of two AZD1222 doses.

For this clone: Its antigen is not identified.

Using immunoSEQ multiplex PCR, the repertoire was profiled, and TCRdb retains in-frame clones only, with some absent. The sample gives approximately 77,000 clones, more than 85% of which show up once; approximately 4.5% is in the top ten. CDR1 is SEHNR, CDR2 FQNEAQ, per germline (reference sequence). The CDR3 spans 15 residues. Trimming pared 5 bases from V and 2 bases from J, leaving 10 bases between. The study pooled second doses at about 4 or about 12 weeks. The sequences come from peripheral blood, collected 28 days after the second AZD1222 dose. The V and J genes are TRBV7-9 and TRBJ2-6; D is perhaps TRBD1 or TRBD2 (6 bases each). The TCR comes from an adult who received the AZD1222 COVID-19 vaccine. Written as DNA, the CDR3 is TGTGCCAGCAGCCCCGGGGGCACTGGGGCCAACGTCCTGACTTTC. Translated: CASSPGGTGANVLTF.